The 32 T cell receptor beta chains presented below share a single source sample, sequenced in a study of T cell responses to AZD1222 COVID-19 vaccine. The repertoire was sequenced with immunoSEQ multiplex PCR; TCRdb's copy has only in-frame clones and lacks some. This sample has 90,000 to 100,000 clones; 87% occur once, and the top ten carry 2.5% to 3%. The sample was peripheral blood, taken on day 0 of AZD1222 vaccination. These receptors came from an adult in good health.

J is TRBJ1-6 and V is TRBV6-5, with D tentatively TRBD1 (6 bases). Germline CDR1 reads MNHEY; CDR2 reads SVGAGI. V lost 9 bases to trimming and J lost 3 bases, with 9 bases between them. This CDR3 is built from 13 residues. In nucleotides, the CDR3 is TGTGCCAGTCAGGACAGCTATAATTCACCCCTCCACTTT. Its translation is CASQDSYNSPLHF.

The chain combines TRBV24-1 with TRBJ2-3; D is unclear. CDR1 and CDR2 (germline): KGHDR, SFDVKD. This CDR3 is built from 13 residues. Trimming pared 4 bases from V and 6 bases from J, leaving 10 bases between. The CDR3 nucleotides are TGTGCCACCAGTGACCCCCCCTTGGATACGCAGTATTTT. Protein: CATSDPPLDTQYF.

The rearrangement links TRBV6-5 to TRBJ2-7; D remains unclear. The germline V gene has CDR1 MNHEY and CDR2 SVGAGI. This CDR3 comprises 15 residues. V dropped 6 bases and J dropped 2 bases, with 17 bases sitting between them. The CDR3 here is CASRSIPPPPYEQYF. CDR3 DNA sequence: TGTGCCAGCAGATCTATCCCCCCTCCCCCCTACGAGCAGTACTTC.

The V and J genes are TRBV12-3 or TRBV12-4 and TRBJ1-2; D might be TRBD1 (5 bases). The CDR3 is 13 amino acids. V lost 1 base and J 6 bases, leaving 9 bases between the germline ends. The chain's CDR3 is CASSLGRGDGYTF. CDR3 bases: TGTGCCAGCAGTTTAGGGAGAGGGGATGGCTACACCTTC.

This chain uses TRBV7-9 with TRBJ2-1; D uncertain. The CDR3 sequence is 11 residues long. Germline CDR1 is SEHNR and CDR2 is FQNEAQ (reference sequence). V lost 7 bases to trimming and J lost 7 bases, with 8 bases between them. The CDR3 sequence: CASTHSNEQFF. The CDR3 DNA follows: TGTGCCAGCACCCACTCGAATGAGCAGTTCTTC.

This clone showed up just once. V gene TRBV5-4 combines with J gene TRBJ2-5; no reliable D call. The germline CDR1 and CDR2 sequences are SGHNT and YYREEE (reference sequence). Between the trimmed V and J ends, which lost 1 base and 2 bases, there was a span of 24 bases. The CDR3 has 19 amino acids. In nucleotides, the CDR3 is TGTGCCAGCAGCTTGCCCAATAGGGCGAGCGCCAGTTCGCAAGAGACCCAGTACTTC. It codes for CASSLPNRASASSQETQYF.

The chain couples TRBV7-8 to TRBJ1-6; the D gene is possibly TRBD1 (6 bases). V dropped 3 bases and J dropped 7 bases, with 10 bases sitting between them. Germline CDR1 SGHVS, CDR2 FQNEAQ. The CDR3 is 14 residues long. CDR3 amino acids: CASSFQGWNSPLHF. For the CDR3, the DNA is TGTGCCAGCAGCTTTCAGGGGTGGAATTCACCCCTCCACTTT.

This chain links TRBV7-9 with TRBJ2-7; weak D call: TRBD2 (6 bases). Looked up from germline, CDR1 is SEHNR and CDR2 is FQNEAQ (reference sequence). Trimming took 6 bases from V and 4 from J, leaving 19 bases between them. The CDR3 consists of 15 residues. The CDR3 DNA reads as TGTGCCAGCAGGGGCTTTGGGGGGTTTGCTTACGAGCAGTACTTC. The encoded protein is CASRGFGGFAYEQYF. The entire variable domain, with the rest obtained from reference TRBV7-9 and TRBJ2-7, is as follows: DTGVSQNPRHKITKRGQNVTFRCDPISEHNRLYWYRQTLGQGPEFLTYFQNEAQLEKSRLLSDRFSAERPKGSFSTLEIQRTEQGDSAMYLCASRGFGGFAYEQYFGPGTRLTVT.

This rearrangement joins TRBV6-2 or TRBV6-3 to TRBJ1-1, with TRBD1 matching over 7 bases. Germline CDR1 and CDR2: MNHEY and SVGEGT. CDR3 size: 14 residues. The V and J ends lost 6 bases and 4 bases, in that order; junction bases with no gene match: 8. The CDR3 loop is CASSRLGQATEAFF. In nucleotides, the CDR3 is TGTGCCAGCAGCCGCTTAGGACAGGCCACTGAAGCTTTCTTT.

CDR3 region: CASSPREGYGYTF. The CDR3 coding sequence is TGTGCCAGCAGTCCTCGGGAGGGCTATGGCTACACCTTC. The chain joins TRBV7-3 to TRBJ1-2; D gene unclear. Germline V CDR1 and CDR2: SGHTA, FQGTGA. V lost 6 bases to trimming and J lost 4 bases, with 12 bases between them. This CDR3 region has 13 residues.

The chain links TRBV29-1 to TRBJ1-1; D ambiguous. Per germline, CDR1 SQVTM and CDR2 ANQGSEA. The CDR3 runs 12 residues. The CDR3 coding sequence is TGCACCGGTTTGACGGGTCGTGCTGAAGCTTTCTTT. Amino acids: CTGLTGRAEAFF.

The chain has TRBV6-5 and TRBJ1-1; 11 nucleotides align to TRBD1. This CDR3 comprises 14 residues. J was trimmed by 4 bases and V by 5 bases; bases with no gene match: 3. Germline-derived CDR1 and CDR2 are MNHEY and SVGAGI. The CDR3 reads CASSPGTGGTEAFF. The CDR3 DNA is TGTGCCAGCAGTCCCGGGACAGGGGGCACTGAAGCTTTCTTT.

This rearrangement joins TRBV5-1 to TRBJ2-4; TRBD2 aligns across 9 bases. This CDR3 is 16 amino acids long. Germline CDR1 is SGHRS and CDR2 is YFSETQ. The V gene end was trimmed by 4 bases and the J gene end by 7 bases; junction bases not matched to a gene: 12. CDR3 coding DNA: TGCGCCAGCAGCCCGGGCAGGGGACTAGCAGCGAACATTCAGTACTTC. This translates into CASSPGRGLAANIQYF. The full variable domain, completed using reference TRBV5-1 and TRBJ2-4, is KAGVTQTPRYLIKTRGQQVTLSCSPISGHRSVSWYQQTPGQGLQFLFEYFSETQRNKGNFPGRFSGRQFSNSRSEMNVSTLELGDSALYLCASSPGRGLAANIQYFGAGTRLSVL.

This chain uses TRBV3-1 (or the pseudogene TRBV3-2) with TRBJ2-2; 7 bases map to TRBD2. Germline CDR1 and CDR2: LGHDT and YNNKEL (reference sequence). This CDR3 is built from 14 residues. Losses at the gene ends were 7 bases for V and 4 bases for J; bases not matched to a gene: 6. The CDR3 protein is CASTPWGGTGELFF. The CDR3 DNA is TGTGCCAGCACCCCCTGGGGGGGCACCGGGGAGCTGTTTTTT.

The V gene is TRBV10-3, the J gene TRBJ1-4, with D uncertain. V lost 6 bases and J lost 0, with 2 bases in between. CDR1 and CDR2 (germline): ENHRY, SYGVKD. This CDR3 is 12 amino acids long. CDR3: CAIRATNEKLFF. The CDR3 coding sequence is TGTGCCATCAGGGCAACTAATGAAAAACTGTTTTTT.

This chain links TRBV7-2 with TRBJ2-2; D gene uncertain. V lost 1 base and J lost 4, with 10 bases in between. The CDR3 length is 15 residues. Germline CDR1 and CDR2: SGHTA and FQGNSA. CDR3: CASSLVRLSTGELFF. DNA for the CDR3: TGTGCCAGCAGCTTAGTTAGGCTATCCACCGGGGAGCTGTTTTTT.

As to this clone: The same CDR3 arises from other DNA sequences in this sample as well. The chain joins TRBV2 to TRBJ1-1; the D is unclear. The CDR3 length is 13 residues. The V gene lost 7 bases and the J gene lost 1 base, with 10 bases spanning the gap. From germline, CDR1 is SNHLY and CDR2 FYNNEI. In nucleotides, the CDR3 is TGTGCCAGCAAAGGTGGCGGGAACACTGAAGCTTTCTTT. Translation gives CASKGGGNTEAFF.

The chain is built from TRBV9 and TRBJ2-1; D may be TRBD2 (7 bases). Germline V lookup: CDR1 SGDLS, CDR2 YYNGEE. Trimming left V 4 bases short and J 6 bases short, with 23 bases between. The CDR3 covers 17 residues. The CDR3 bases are TGTGCCAGCAGCCCTTGGGGGGGCGGGCCGAGGGTCAATGAGCAGTTCTTC. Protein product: CASSPWGGGPRVNEQFF.

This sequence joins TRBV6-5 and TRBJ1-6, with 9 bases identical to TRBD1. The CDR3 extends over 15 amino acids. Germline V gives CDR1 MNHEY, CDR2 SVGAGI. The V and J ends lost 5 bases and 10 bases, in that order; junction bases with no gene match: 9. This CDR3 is CASSPGQGKGSPLHF. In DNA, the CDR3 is TGTGCCAGCAGTCCCGGACAGGGGAAGGGATCACCCCTCCACTTT.

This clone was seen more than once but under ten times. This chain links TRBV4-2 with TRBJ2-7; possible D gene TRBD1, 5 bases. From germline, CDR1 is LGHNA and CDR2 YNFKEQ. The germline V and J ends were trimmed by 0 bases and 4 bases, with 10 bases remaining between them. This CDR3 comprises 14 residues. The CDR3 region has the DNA TGTGCCAGCAGCCAAGATTTGGGGCCGTACGAGCAGTACTTC. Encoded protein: CASSQDLGPYEQYF.

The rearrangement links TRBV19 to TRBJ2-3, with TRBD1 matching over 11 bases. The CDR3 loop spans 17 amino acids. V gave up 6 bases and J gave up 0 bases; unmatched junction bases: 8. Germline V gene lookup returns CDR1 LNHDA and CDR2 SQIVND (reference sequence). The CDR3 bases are TGTGCCAGTAGAAAAGGGGGGACAGGGGGAAGCACAGATACGCAGTATTTT. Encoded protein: CASRKGGTGGSTDTQYF.

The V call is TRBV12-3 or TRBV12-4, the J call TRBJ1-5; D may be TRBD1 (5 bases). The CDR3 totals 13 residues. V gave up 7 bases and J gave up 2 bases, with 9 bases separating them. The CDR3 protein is CASTLTGNQPQHF. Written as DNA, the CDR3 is TGTGCCAGCACCTTGACAGGCAATCAGCCCCAGCATTTT.

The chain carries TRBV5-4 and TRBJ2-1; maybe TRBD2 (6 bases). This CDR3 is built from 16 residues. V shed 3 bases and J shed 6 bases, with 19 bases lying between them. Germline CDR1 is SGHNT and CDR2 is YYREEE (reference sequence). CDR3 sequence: CASSSATRDRSNEQFF. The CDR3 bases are TGTGCCAGCAGCTCGGCGACTAGGGACCGGAGCAATGAGCAGTTCTTC.

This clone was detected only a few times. CDR3 nucleotide sequence: TGTGCCAGCAGCCAACCGGGACAGGGGACCCACGAGCAGTACTTC. This encodes CASSQPGQGTHEQYF. The V call is TRBV4-2, the J call TRBJ2-7, with 10 bases matching TRBD1. Germline CDR1 is LGHNA and CDR2 is YNFKEQ. The CDR3 covers 15 residues. The V segment lost 2 bases and the J segment 5 bases; nucleotides outside the gene matches: 6.

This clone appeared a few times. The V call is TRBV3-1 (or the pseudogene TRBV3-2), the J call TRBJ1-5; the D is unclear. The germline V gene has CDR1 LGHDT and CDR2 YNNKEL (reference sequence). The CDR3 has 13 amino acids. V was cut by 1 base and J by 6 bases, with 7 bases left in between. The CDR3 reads CASSQGPSQPQHF. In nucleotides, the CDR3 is TGTGCCAGCAGCCAAGGACCCAGTCAGCCCCAGCATTTT.

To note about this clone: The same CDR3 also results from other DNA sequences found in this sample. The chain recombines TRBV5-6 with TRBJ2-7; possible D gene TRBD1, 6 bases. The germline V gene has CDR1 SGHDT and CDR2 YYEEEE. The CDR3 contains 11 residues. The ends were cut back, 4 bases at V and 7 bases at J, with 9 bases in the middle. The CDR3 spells CASSLRGEQYF. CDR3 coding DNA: TGTGCCAGCAGCCTCAGGGGAGAGCAGTACTTC.

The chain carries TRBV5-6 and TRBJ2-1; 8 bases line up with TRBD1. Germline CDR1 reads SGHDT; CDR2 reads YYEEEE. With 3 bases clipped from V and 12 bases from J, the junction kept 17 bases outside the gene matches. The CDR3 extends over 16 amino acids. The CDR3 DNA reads TGTGCCAGCAGCTACCACAGGGGGGTAATTCTACAAGTGCAGTTCTTC. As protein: CASSYHRGVILQVQFF.

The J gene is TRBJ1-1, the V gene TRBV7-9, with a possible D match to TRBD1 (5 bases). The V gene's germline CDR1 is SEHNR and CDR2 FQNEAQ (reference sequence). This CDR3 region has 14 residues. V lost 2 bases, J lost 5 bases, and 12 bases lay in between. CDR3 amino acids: CASSLRQGGTEAFF. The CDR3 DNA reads TGTGCCAGCAGCTTACGCCAGGGAGGGACTGAAGCTTTCTTT.

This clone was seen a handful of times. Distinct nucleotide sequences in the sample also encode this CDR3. The CDR3 is CASGPKETQYF. The CDR3, as DNA: TGTGCTAGTGGCCCAAAAGAGACCCAGTACTTC. The chain has TRBV12-5 and TRBJ2-5; D is ambiguous. Trimming cost V 6 bases and J 3 bases, with 5 bases left between them. The CDR3 is 11 residues long. Germline V gives CDR1 LGHNT, CDR2 FRNRAP.

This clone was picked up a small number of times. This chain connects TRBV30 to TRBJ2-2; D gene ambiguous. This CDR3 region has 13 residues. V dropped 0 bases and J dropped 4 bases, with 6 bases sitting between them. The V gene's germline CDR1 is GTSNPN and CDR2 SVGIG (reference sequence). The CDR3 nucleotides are TGTGCCTGGAGTGTATCAGGCACCGGGGAGCTGTTTTTT. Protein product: CAWSVSGTGELFF.

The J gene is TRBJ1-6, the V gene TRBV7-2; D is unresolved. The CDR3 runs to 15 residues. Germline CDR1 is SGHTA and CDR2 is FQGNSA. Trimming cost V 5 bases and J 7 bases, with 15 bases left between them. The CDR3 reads CASSLDGRTNSPLHF. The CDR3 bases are TGTGCCAGCAGCCTCGACGGGCGGACCAATTCACCCCTCCACTTT. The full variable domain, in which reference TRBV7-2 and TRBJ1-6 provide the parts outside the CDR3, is GAGVSQSPSNKVTEKGKDVELRCDPISGHTALYWYRQSLGQGLEFLIYFQGNSAPDKSGLPSDRFSAERTGGSVSTLTIQRTQQEDSAVYLCASSLDGRTNSPLHFGNGTRLTVT.

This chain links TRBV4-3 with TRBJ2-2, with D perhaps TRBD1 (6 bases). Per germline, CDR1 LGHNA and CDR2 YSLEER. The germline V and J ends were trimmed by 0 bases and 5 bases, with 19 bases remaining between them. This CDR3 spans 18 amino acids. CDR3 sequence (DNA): TGCGCCAGCAGCCAAGATCCCCGCCCGGACAGACTGACCGGGGAGCTGTTTTTT. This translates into CASSQDPRPDRLTGELFF.